This T cell receptor (beta chain) emerged from a study of PD-1 blockade in classical Hodgkin lymphoma. The time point is: cycle 4 day 1 (C4D1), after six to seven weeks of nivolumab. Brentuximab vedotin exposure varied among the patients, all of whom had relapsed after autologous stem cell transplantation. Worth noting for this clone: Antigen unknown.

Here immunoSEQ multiplex PCR was the method, and the copy in TCRdb shows in-frame clones only, minus some. The top ten hold less than 9% of the sample, which has over 50,000 clones, 87% seen once. Points from the study as a whole: Compared with healthy donors, newly diagnosed patients reportedly showed lower baseline TCR diversity. By C4D1, CD4+ diversity increased significantly, especially in complete responders. Newly diagnosed and completely responding patients shared comparable baseline diversity.

V dropped 0 bases and J dropped 5 bases, with 11 bases sitting between them. This CDR3 comprises 16 residues. Germline V lookup: CDR1 SGHDN, CDR2 FVKESK. V and J are TRBV14 and TRBJ1-6, with TRBD1 as a possible D gene (5 bases). The sequencing here drew on peripheral blood mononuclear cells (PBMCs), taken before the fourth cycle of nivolumab. The source is a human donor with classical Hodgkin lymphoma. The CDR3 DNA is TGTGCCAGCAGCCAAGAGGCAGGGTGGAATAATTCACCCCTCCACTTT. Residues: CASSQEAGWNNSPLHF.